In this sample, the clone carrying this TCR beta chain turned up a few times. What it binds is not known. This entry belongs to a study of Graves' ophthalmopathy and Graves' hyperthyroidism. Across the whole study: Before any treatment, peripheral blood was taken at the initial diagnosis. Study findings and constraints: The model's ophthalmopathy progression predictions had just under 71% sensitivity and 72% to 75% specificity. A 13-signature model separated ophthalmopathy from stable hyperthyroidism, around 90% sensitivity, around 81% specificity.

This CDR3 spans 12 amino acids. V was clipped by 6 bases and J by 2 bases, with 7 bases between them. The germline V gene encodes CDR1 SNHLY and CDR2 FYNNEI. The hyperthyroidism patients had a new diagnosis of under 2 months' duration and were aged 18 to 65. Amplification from RNA transcripts yielded the TCR beta CDR3 regions. RT-PCR with HTBI primers came first, then second-round multiplex PCR. TCRdb independently ran MiXCR on the multiplex PCR reads; one entry per CDR3 protein. Of 600,000 to 650,000 distinct CDR3 sequences listed, 22% are singletons. Sequenced: peripheral blood. The rearrangement uses TRBV2 and TRBJ1-2; possible D gene TRBD1, 5 bases. The TCR originated in a young woman with stable Graves' hyperthyroidism. Some clones in this sample may be carry-over from other donors' samples. The CDR3 DNA reads TGTGCCAGCAGATGGGGGAACTATGGCTACACCTTC. It yields the protein CASRWGNYGYTF.